Following are 30 T cell receptor beta chains from one sample sequenced in a study of blood T cell repertoires in COVID-19. The assay was immunoSEQ multiplex PCR, and TCRdb's table has in-frame clones only and misses some. This table has 150,000 or so clones, about 80% appearing once. The specimen was peripheral blood. These receptors all come from a man aged 55 to 69 with acute or convalescent COVID-19.

CDR3 sequence reads: CASSRTSDHNTGELFF. CDR3 in DNA: TGTGCCAGCAGCCGAACTAGCGACCACAACACCGGGGAGCTGTTTTTT. This chain joins TRBV6-4 and TRBJ2-2, with 7 bases aligning to TRBD2. The CDR3 is 16 amino acids. Germline loops: CDR1 MRHNA, CDR2 SNTAGT. Trimming removed 6 bases from V and 2 bases from J; junction bases left unmatched: 9.

The rearrangement uses TRBV4-1 and TRBJ2-7; TRBD1 aligns across 8 bases. The junction had 9 bases not matched to a gene; V was cut back by 2 bases and J by 9 bases. Germline loops: CDR1 MGHRA, CDR2 YSYEKL. The CDR3 is 14 amino acids. The CDR3 DNA reads TGCGCCAGCAGCCAACCCGGGACAGGAGTGGGGCAGTACTTC. It encodes CASSQPGTGVGQYF.

The gene calls are TRBV18 and TRBJ1-5, with a tentative D call TRBD1 (5 bases). The CDR3 is 16 residues long. Germline CDR1 is KGHSH and CDR2 is LQKENI. The V end lost 6 bases, the J end lost 2 bases, and 17 bases lay between the germline ends. The CDR3 spells CASSNGAGIGNQPQHF. Here the CDR3 DNA reads TGTGCCAGCTCTAACGGGGCGGGGATCGGCAATCAGCCCCAGCATTTT.

The chain joins TRBV7-2 to TRBJ1-1, with D possibly matching TRBD1 (5 bases). The CDR3 contains 17 residues. Trimming took off 2 bases at V and 8 bases at J, with 24 bases between the two ends. Germline CDR1 is SGHTA and CDR2 is FQGNSA. This CDR3 reads CASSLNPPFAGGGEAFF. In nucleotides, the CDR3 is TGTGCCAGCAGCTTAAACCCCCCTTTTGCGGGGGGTGGGGAAGCTTTCTTT.

V gene TRBV4-2 combines with J gene TRBJ1-6; a possible D gene is TRBD1 (6 bases). Germline values: CDR1 LGHNA, CDR2 YNFKEQ. V was cut by 0 bases and J by 4 bases, with 16 bases left in between. CDR3 length: 18 residues. CDR3 amino acids: CASSQDPGGDKYNSPLHF. DNA of the CDR3: TGTGCCAGCAGCCAAGATCCGGGGGGGGACAAATATAATTCACCCCTCCACTTT.

This clone was picked up a small number of times. The chain joins TRBV28 to TRBJ2-1, with D perhaps TRBD2 (6 bases). V was trimmed by 6 bases and J by 4 bases, leaving 13 bases between them. Per the germline V gene, CDR1 is MDHEN and CDR2 is SYDVKM. The CDR3 runs 14 residues. CDR3 nucleotide sequence: TGTGCCAGCAGCTTAGCTAGCGCGTACAATGAGCAGTTCTTC. Translation gives CASSLASAYNEQFF.

This chain joins TRBV6-5 and TRBJ1-2; D gene ambiguous. Germline V gives CDR1 MNHEY, CDR2 SVGAGI. The CDR3 extends over 12 amino acids. V lost 5 bases and J lost 3, with 7 bases in between. The CDR3: CASSNSYYGYTF. CDR3 DNA sequence: TGTGCCAGCAGTAACAGCTACTATGGCTACACCTTC.

This clone has a handful of counts. The V call is TRBV5-4, the J call TRBJ2-6; D call uncertain. This CDR3 spans 15 amino acids. The ends were cut back, 5 bases at V and 0 bases at J, with 9 bases in the middle. CDR1 SGHNT and CDR2 YYREEE come from the germline V gene (reference sequence). Written as DNA, the CDR3 is TGTGCCAGCAGAGTCGAGGTCTCTGGGGCCAACGTCCTGACTTTC. It codes for CASRVEVSGANVLTF. Together with reference TRBV5-4 and TRBJ2-6, the CDR3 gives the full variable domain: ETGVTQSPTHLIKTRGQQVTLRCSSQSGHNTVSWYQQALGQGPQFIFQYYREEENGRGNFPPRFSGLQFPNYSSELNVNALELDDSALYLCASRVEVSGANVLTFGAGSRLTVL.

This clone was seen a handful of times. The chain recombines TRBV14 with TRBJ2-1; TRBD2 agrees at 8 bases. This CDR3 contains 19 residues. CDR1 and CDR2 (germline): SGHDN, FVKESK. V was clipped by 1 base and J by 3 bases; unmatched bases: 14. Here the CDR3 reads CASSQVGLLAGFVYNEQFF. The DNA for the CDR3 is TGTGCCAGCAGCCAAGTTGGCTTGTTAGCGGGGTTCGTCTACAATGAGCAGTTCTTC.

This chain joins TRBV21-1 and TRBJ2-7; the D call TRBD1 from the table was never checked on the DNA. TRBV21-1 is listed as a pseudogene. CDR3 length: 13 residues. The CDR3 loop is CASSCTGGYEQYF. CDR3 nucleotide sequence: TGTGCCAGCAGCTGTACAGGGGGCTACGAGCAGTACTTC.

The chain recombines TRBV7-3 with TRBJ2-3, with a possible D match to TRBD1 (6 bases). The CDR3 covers 15 residues. Trimming pared 5 bases from V and 0 bases from J, leaving 12 bases between. Germline CDR1 and CDR2: SGHTA and FQGTGA. The DNA of the CDR3 is TGTGCCAGCAGCCCCGAGGGGACAAGCACAGATACGCAGTATTTT. It translates to CASSPEGTSTDTQYF.

The gene calls are TRBV28 and TRBJ1-2; D may be TRBD1 (6 bases). Germline V gene data show CDR1 as MDHEN and CDR2 as SYDVKM. This CDR3 has 14 amino acids. Trimming took 5 bases from V and 6 from J, leaving 16 bases between them. CDR3 residues: CASSRGRAFNGYTF. The CDR3 DNA reads TGTGCCAGCAGTAGGGGGAGGGCGTTTAATGGCTACACCTTC.

This clone occurred a few times. This CDR3 reads CASSRSGTGGGNTIYF. CDR3 DNA: TGCGCCAGCAGCAGGAGTGGGACAGGGGGTGGAAACACCATATATTTT. The chain employs TRBV5-1 and TRBJ1-3; 11 nucleotides align to TRBD1. The CDR3 is 16 amino acids. V dropped 4 bases and J dropped 3; count of bases not matched to a gene: 6. CDR1 is SGHRS, CDR2 YFSETQ, per germline.

The rearrangement joins TRBV4-1 to TRBJ1-1, with 9 bases lining up with TRBD1. Trimming cost V 3 bases and J 5 bases; bases outside gene matches: 4. The CDR3 consists of 14 residues. Germline V gives CDR1 MGHRA, CDR2 YSYEKL. The CDR3 loop reads CASSHRQGETEAFF. The CDR3 nucleotides are TGCGCCAGCAGCCACCGACAGGGGGAAACTGAAGCTTTCTTT.

The V call is TRBV19, the J call TRBJ2-5; 12 nucleotides agree with TRBD2. The CDR3 runs to 14 residues. With 9 bases clipped from V and 5 bases from J, the junction kept 7 bases outside the gene matches. CDR1 LNHDA and CDR2 SQIVND come from the germline V gene (reference sequence). The CDR3 DNA follows: TGTGCCAGCAAGACTAGCGGGAGTGGGGAGACCCAGTACTTC. Amino acid sequence: CASKTSGSGETQYF.

The chain carries TRBV19 and TRBJ1-1, with D possibly matching TRBD1 (5 bases). Trimming took off 4 bases at V and 5 bases at J, with 11 bases between the two ends. Germline assignment: CDR1 LNHDA and CDR2 SQIVND (reference sequence). This CDR3 is 13 amino acids long. CDR3 in DNA: TGTGCCAGTAGTACTTACAGGAGAACTGAAGCTTTCTTT. Translation: CASSTYRRTEAFF.

This chain links TRBV5-4 with TRBJ2-5; D ambiguous. V was pared by 2 bases and J by 3 bases, with 11 bases between. The CDR3 has 14 residues. Germline V CDR1 and CDR2: SGHNT, YYREEE (reference sequence). The CDR3 is CASSFGQNEETQYF. In DNA form, the CDR3 reads TGTGCCAGCAGCTTTGGGCAGAACGAAGAGACCCAGTACTTC.

V usage is TRBV27 and J usage is TRBJ1-5; D is unresolved. CDR3 size: 13 residues. The germline CDR1 and CDR2 sequences are MNHEY and SMNVEV (reference sequence). Trimming took off 6 bases at V and 4 bases at J, with 10 bases between the two ends. The CDR3 loop reads CASSRDTNQPQHF. The CDR3 DNA reads as TGTGCCAGCAGCCGCGACACAAATCAGCCCCAGCATTTT.

V and J are TRBV11-2 and TRBJ2-7; maybe TRBD2 (5 bases). Per germline, CDR1 SGHAT and CDR2 FQNNGV. The CDR3 is 16 amino acids. V gave up 5 bases and J gave up 2 bases, with 19 bases separating them. CDR3 sequence reads: CASSGLSGVIAYEQYF. Here the CDR3 DNA reads TGTGCCAGCAGCGGACTTTCAGGCGTTATAGCCTACGAGCAGTACTTC.

The gene calls are TRBV4-1 and TRBJ1-3, with 8 positions matching TRBD1. This CDR3 has 16 residues. V was clipped by 4 bases and J by 0 bases; unmatched bases: 5. Germline V gene lookup returns CDR1 MGHRA and CDR2 YSYEKL. CDR3 sequence: CASSLSQGDSGNTIYF. The CDR3 nucleotides are TGCGCCAGCAGCCTCTCACAGGGGGACTCTGGAAACACCATATATTTT.

The V gene is TRBV9, the J gene TRBJ2-4, with D possibly being TRBD2 (5 bases). Trimming took off 4 bases at V and 0 bases at J, with 8 bases between the two ends. The CDR3 contains 14 residues. Germline V gives CDR1 SGDLS, CDR2 YYNGEE. In DNA, the CDR3 is TGTGCCAGCAGCCCCGGGGTAGCCAAAAACATTCAGTACTTC. Its translation is CASSPGVAKNIQYF.

This clone has just a few counts. The rearrangement uses TRBV28 and TRBJ1-4; tentatively, D is TRBD1 (6 bases). V gave up 7 bases and J gave up 5 bases, with 11 bases separating them. The CDR3 has 13 amino acids. Germline CDR1 MDHEN, CDR2 SYDVKM. The CDR3 sequence: CASKQGRNEKLFF. CDR3 bases: TGTGCCAGCAAACAGGGTCGCAATGAAAAACTGTTTTTT.

V gene TRBV29-1 combines with J gene TRBJ1-2; TRBD1 might be the D (6 bases). The CDR3 runs to 12 residues. CDR1 is SQVTM and CDR2 is ANQGSEA in the germline V gene. The ends were cut back, 4 bases at V and 0 bases at J, with 6 bases in the middle. The CDR3 protein is CSVGTANYGYTF. DNA for the CDR3: TGCAGCGTTGGGACAGCTAACTATGGCTACACCTTC.

The V and J genes are TRBV11-2 and TRBJ1-4, with D possibly being TRBD1 (6 bases). The V gene lost 4 bases and the J gene lost 2 bases, with 17 bases spanning the gap. The CDR3 runs 17 residues. Germline lookup yields CDR1 SGHAT and CDR2 FQNNGV. The CDR3 sequence is CASSSLRDIATNEKLFF. The CDR3 bases are TGTGCCAGCAGCTCGCTAAGGGACATTGCGACTAATGAAAAACTGTTTTTT.

V is TRBV28 and J is TRBJ1-5; 9 positions match TRBD1. There are 17 residues in the CDR3. Germline CDR1 MDHEN, CDR2 SYDVKM. Losses at the gene ends were 4 bases for V and 7 bases for J; bases not matched to a gene: 14. The CDR3 protein is CASSSPSGTGNWQPQHF. Written as DNA, the CDR3 is TGTGCCAGCAGTTCCCCGTCCGGGACAGGGAATTGGCAGCCCCAGCATTTT.

The V gene is TRBV7-6, the J gene TRBJ2-1, with a tentative D call TRBD1 (6 bases). Germline-derived CDR1 and CDR2 are SGHVS and FNYEAQ. V gave up 5 bases and J gave up 7 bases, with 21 bases separating them. This CDR3 has 16 amino acids. The DNA of the CDR3 is TGTGCCAGCAGCGGAGCAATCAGGGGTTCGGGAAATGAGCAGTTCTTC. Translating gives CASSGAIRGSGNEQFF.

This clone occurred a few times. The V gene is TRBV2, the J gene TRBJ1-1; D may be TRBD1 (5 bases). This CDR3 has 14 amino acids. CDR1 and CDR2 (germline): SNHLY, FYNNEI. Trimming cost V 8 bases and J 0 bases, with 13 bases left between them. This CDR3 is CASGQGRVNTEAFF. CDR3 DNA sequence: TGTGCCAGCGGCCAGGGCCGGGTGAACACTGAAGCTTTCTTT.

Remarks on this clone: Other nucleotide sequences from this sample produce the same CDR3. The chain employs TRBV7-2 and TRBJ1-5; the match to TRBD1 covers 10 bases. This CDR3 has 15 amino acids. J gave up 7 bases and V 5 bases, and 8 bases lay outside the gene matches. Per the germline V gene, CDR1 is SGHTA and CDR2 is FQGNSA. The CDR3 nucleotides read TGTGCCAGCAGCCCGTTGACAGGGGGCGGGCAGCCCCAGCATTTT. Translated: CASSPLTGGGQPQHF.

The chain has TRBV28 and TRBJ1-5; TRBD1 matches at 7 bases. The V and J ends lost 7 bases and 2 bases, in that order; junction bases with no gene match: 5. In germline, CDR1 is MDHEN, CDR2 SYDVKM. The CDR3 is 14 residues long. The CDR3 nucleotides are TGTGCCAGCAAACGACAGGGAGGCAATCAGCCCCAGCATTTT. It specifies CASKRQGGNQPQHF.

The chain joins TRBV12-3 or TRBV12-4 to TRBJ2-5, with D unresolved. This CDR3 contains 11 residues. With 4 bases removed from V and 7 bases from J, the gap between germline ends came to 7 bases. In DNA form, the CDR3 reads TGTGCCAGCAGTTCTGCCGGGACCCAGTACTTC. Its protein product is CASSSAGTQYF.